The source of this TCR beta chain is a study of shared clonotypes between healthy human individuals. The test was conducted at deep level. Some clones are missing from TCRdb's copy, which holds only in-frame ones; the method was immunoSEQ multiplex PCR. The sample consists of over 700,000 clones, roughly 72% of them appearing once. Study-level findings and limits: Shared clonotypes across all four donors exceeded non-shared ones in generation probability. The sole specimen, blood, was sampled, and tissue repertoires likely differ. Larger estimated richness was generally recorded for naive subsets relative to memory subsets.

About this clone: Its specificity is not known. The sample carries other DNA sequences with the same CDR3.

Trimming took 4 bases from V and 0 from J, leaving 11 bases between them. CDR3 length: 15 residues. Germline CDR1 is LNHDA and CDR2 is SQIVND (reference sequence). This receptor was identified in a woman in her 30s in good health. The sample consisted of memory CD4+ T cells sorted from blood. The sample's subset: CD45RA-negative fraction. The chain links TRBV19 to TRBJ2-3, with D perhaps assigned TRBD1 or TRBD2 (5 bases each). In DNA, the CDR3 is TGTGCCAGTAGTACAGGGACGGTGAGCACAGATACGCAGTATTTT. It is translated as CASSTGTVSTDTQYF.